The rows below give T cell receptor beta chains drawn from one sample of a study of T cell responses to AZD1222 COVID-19 vaccine. Profiling relied on immunoSEQ multiplex PCR, and the TCRdb table lists in-frame clones only, not all of them. This sample yields some 140,000 clones, of which around 89% are seen a single time; roughly a tenth belongs to the top ten. Sequencing used peripheral blood, obtained 28 days after the second AZD1222 dose. All receptors derive from an adult who received the AZD1222 COVID-19 vaccine. The CDR3 runs from the conserved cysteine through the conserved F or W. A D gene is named only where the DNA matches it firmly. Size is stated for part of the rows, as once, few or many counts, or as a class when the clone is expanded.

j_call: TRBJ1-2
d_call: NA
clone_size: NA
v_call: TRBV18
cdr3_aa: CASSPLQEPPGGYTF
cdr3_nt: TGTGCCAGCTCACCACTTCAGGAGCCACCGGGGGGCTACACCTTC

j_call: TRBJ2-7
d_call: NA
clone_size: NA
v_call: TRBV9
cdr3_aa: CASSVSRLDEQYF
cdr3_nt: TGTGCCAGCAGCGTAAGCCGCCTCGACGAGCAGTACTTC

j_call: TRBJ1-2
d_call: NA
clone_size: NA
v_call: TRBV10-1
cdr3_aa: CASSESLSSYGYTF
cdr3_nt: TGCGCCAGCAGTGAGTCTTTGAGCAGCTATGGCTACACCTTC

j_call: TRBJ1-1
d_call: NA
clone_size: NA
v_call: TRBV6-2/TRBV6-3
cdr3_aa: CASSDEDRTVPAFF
cdr3_nt: TGTGCCAGCAGTGACGAAGATAGGACGGTTCCAGCTTTCTTT

j_call: TRBJ1-5
d_call: NA
clone_size: NA
v_call: TRBV15
cdr3_aa: CATTFGQGNQPQHF
cdr3_nt: TGTGCCACCACATTCGGTCAGGGCAATCAGCCCCAGCATTTT

j_call: TRBJ1-1
d_call: NA
clone_size: NA
v_call: TRBV13
cdr3_aa: CASSSPGALNTEAFF
cdr3_nt: TGTGCCAGCAGCTCCCCCGGGGCCTTGAACACTGAAGCTTTCTTT

j_call: TRBJ2-1
d_call: NA
clone_size: once
v_call: TRBV7-2
cdr3_aa: CASSQGVVEQFF
cdr3_nt: TGTGCCAGCTCCCAAGGGGTGGTTGAGCAGTTCTTC

j_call: TRBJ2-7
d_call: NA
clone_size: once
v_call: TRBV5-1
cdr3_aa: CASSLYSSTSYEQYF
cdr3_nt: TGCGCCAGCAGCTTGTATAGCTCCACCTCCTACGAGCAGTACTTC

j_call: TRBJ2-5
d_call: TRBD2
clone_size: NA
v_call: TRBV4-2
cdr3_aa: CASSQAAGGAWETQYF
cdr3_nt: TGTGCCAGCAGCCAAGCTGCCGGGGGGGCTTGGGAGACCCAGTACTTC

j_call: TRBJ2-1
d_call: NA
clone_size: NA
v_call: TRBV6-5
cdr3_aa: CASSYSPSPNEQFF
cdr3_nt: TGTGCCAGCAGTTATTCCCCTAGCCCCAATGAGCAGTTCTTC

j_call: TRBJ1-2
d_call: NA
clone_size: NA
v_call: TRBV12-3/TRBV12-4
cdr3_aa: CASRDRSSYGYTF
cdr3_nt: TGTGCCAGCAGGGACCGTTCCTCCTATGGCTACACCTTC